The 17 T cell receptor beta chains below were found in one sample sequenced in a study of T cells in Graves' hyperthyroidism and ophthalmopathy. Template material for amplifying TCR beta CDR3 regions consisted of RNA transcripts. The HTBI primer set was used in a first-round RT-PCR of the TCR CDR3. MiXCR was run by TCRdb on the multiplex PCR reads, yielding one entry per CDR3 protein. Of hundreds of thousands of distinct CDR3 sequences detected, approximately 14% appear once; the ten largest clones hold approximately 4.2%. The sequenced sample was blood. The receptors stem from a woman between 40 and 55 years old with Graves' ophthalmopathy.

This clonotype came up many times. J is TRBJ2-5 and V is TRBV5-1; D ambiguous. Germline CDR1 and CDR2: SGHRS and YFSETQ. V dropped 4 bases and J dropped 6 bases, with 7 bases sitting between them. CDR3 length equals 11 residues. CDR3 nucleotide sequence: TGCGCCAGCAGCAACCTCCAGACCCAGTACTTC. Protein product: CASSNLQTQYF. The full variable domain, with the rest looked up from reference TRBV5-1 and TRBJ2-5, is KAGVTQTPRYLIKTRGQQVTLSCSPISGHRSVSWYQQTPGQGLQFLFEYFSETQRNKGNFPGRFSGRQFSNSRSEMNVSTLELGDSALYLCASSNLQTQYFGPGTRLLVL.

This clonotype was seen a handful of times. The rearrangement joins TRBV7-3 to TRBJ1-2; D possibly corresponds to TRBD1 (5 bases). This CDR3 contains 16 residues. Trimming removed 5 bases at V and 6 bases at J, with 22 bases between. From germline, CDR1 is SGHTA and CDR2 FQGTGA. CDR3 nucleotide sequence: TGTGCCAGCAGCCAAACCCGGGATTTTGGGGACCATGGCTACACCTTC. Protein product: CASSQTRDFGDHGYTF.

The genes are TRBV4-2 and TRBJ1-2; tentative D call: TRBD1 (5 bases). The germline V gene has CDR1 LGHNA and CDR2 YNFKEQ. Trimming pared 1 base from V and 4 bases from J, leaving 10 bases between. This CDR3 is 14 amino acids long. The CDR3 region is CASSQGGISYGYTF. The CDR3 bases are TGTGCCAGCAGCCAAGGGGGGATCTCCTATGGCTACACCTTC.

This rearrangement joins TRBV6-2 or TRBV6-3 to TRBJ2-4, with 7 bases aligning to TRBD1. This CDR3 comprises 16 residues. Losses at the gene ends were 6 bases for V and 6 bases for J; bases not matched to a gene: 14. The germline V gene encodes CDR1 MNHEY and CDR2 SVGEGT. The CDR3 loop is CASSPIPGTALNIQYF. In DNA, the CDR3 is TGTGCCAGCAGCCCCATTCCCGGGACAGCCTTAAACATTCAGTACTTC.

In this sample, this clonotype turned up many times. The chain uses TRBV15 and TRBJ1-1; the D gene is possibly TRBD1 (5 bases). This CDR3 has 13 amino acids. Trimming removed 4 bases from V and 1 base from J, with 7 bases in between. Germline CDR1 LNHNV, CDR2 YYDKDF (reference sequence). The CDR3 loop reads CATSNDRNTEAFF. DNA of the CDR3: TGTGCCACCAGCAACGACAGGAACACTGAAGCTTTCTTT.

This clonotype showed up many times. The V gene is TRBV12-3 or TRBV12-4, the J gene TRBJ2-5; weak D call: TRBD2 (6 bases). V lost 6 bases, J lost 0 bases, and 11 bases lay in between. The CDR3 totals 14 residues. The CDR3 region is CASSYGTHQETQYF. The CDR3 coding sequence is TGTGCCAGCAGCTATGGGACTCACCAAGAGACCCAGTACTTC.

The CDR3 protein is CASSLYWGQETQYF. The CDR3 nucleotides read TGTGCCAGCAGTTTATACTGGGGTCAAGAGACCCAGTACTTC. The rearrangement uses TRBV28 and TRBJ2-5; no definite D call. The CDR3 sequence is 14 residues long. V was cut by 1 base and J by 2 bases, with 8 bases left in between. CDR1 is MDHEN and CDR2 is SYDVKM in the germline V gene.

The sample holds a few counts of this clonotype. The rearrangement joins TRBV5-4 to TRBJ1-3; unclear D gene. Trimming shortened V by 0 bases and J by 0 bases, and 13 bases separated the two germline ends. The CDR3 has 17 residues. Germline loops: CDR1 SGHNT, CDR2 YYREEE (reference sequence). The CDR3 region is CASSLDLRVFSGNTIYF. In DNA, the CDR3 is TGTGCCAGCAGCTTGGATCTACGGGTCTTCTCTGGAAACACCATATATTTT.

This clonotype has at least ten counts. The CDR3 region is CASSLVGTPYEQYF. The CDR3 nucleotides are TGTGCCAGCAGTTTGGTGGGGACGCCTTACGAGCAGTACTTC. This chain links TRBV28 with TRBJ2-7; the D call may be TRBD1 or TRBD2 (5 bases each). CDR1 and CDR2 (germline): MDHEN, SYDVKM. Trimming removed 3 bases from V and 4 bases from J, with 13 bases in between. The CDR3 runs 14 residues. The variable domain in full, with the rest retrieved from reference TRBV28 and TRBJ2-7, is DVKVTQSSRYLVKRTGEKVFLECVQDMDHENMFWYRQDPGLGLRLIYFSYDVKMKEKGDIPEGYSVSREKKERFSLILESASTNQTSMYLCASSLVGTPYEQYFGPGTRLTVT.

This clonotype was observed many times. The J gene is TRBJ1-2, the V gene TRBV5-1, with D maybe TRBD1 (6 bases). Deletions cut 7 bases from V and 7 bases from J, with 20 bases between. The CDR3 sequence is 14 residues long. Germline V lookup: CDR1 SGHRS, CDR2 YFSETQ. Here the CDR3 DNA reads TGCGCCAGCCGGACCGGGACACCGGAATTTGGCTACACCTTC. This codes for CASRTGTPEFGYTF.

Many counts were recorded for this clonotype. This may arise from a read error, as a much more abundant clone is one base away. V gene TRBV6-1 combines with J gene TRBJ1-1; a weak D match, TRBD1 (5 bases). V dropped 8 bases and J dropped 0 bases, with 7 bases sitting between them. Germline V gene lookup returns CDR1 MNHNS and CDR2 SASEGT. The CDR3 covers 12 residues. The CDR3 DNA follows: TGTGCCAGCGGGGGGATGAACACTGAAGCTTTCTTT. It specifies CASGGMNTEAFF.

In this sample, this clonotype turned up many times. This rearrangement joins TRBV7-2 to TRBJ1-1; no firm D call. The CDR3 length is 14 residues. Germline V gene data show CDR1 as SGHTA and CDR2 as FQGNSA. V dropped 5 bases and J dropped 4 bases, with 14 bases sitting between them. CDR3 in DNA: TGTGCCAGCAGCCCTCGTCTTTGGCTCACTGAAGCTTTCTTT. This translates into CASSPRLWLTEAFF.

This clonotype was recorded at least ten times. J is TRBJ2-5 and V is TRBV12-3 or TRBV12-4, with D possibly TRBD1 on 6 matching bases. V was trimmed by 6 bases and J by 6 bases, leaving 11 bases between them. The CDR3 is 12 residues long. The CDR3 DNA follows: TGTGCCAGCAGCCGAGGGGGACAGACCCAGTACTTC. Translating gives CASSRGGQTQYF.

Concerning this clonotype itself: Being one base from a much bigger clone, this may be a read error. The rearrangement uses TRBV7-9 and TRBJ2-2; D unresolved. The CDR3 has 13 residues. Germline assignment: CDR1 SEHNR and CDR2 FQNEAQ (reference sequence). CDR3 bases: TGTGCCGGCAGCTTAGCCAGCCCCGGGGAGCTGTTTTTT. It translates to CAGSLASPGELFF.

At least ten counts were recorded for this clonotype. This chain connects TRBV12-3 or TRBV12-4 to TRBJ2-7; 7 bases align to TRBD2. J lost 2 bases, V lost 7 bases, and 5 bases had no gene match. This CDR3 region has 13 residues. In DNA form, the CDR3 reads TGTGCCAGCACATCTAGCGGCGCCTACGAGCAGTACTTC. This gives the protein CASTSSGAYEQYF.

The CDR3 DNA sequence: TGTGCCAGCAGCCGCGGACTACCTGAAACCGGGGAGCTGTTTTTT. Translating gives CASSRGLPETGELFF. V usage is TRBV6-1 and J usage is TRBJ2-2; possibly TRBD2 for D (6 bases). Germline V gene sequence: CDR1 MNHNS, CDR2 SASEGT. This CDR3 is built from 15 residues. Trimming left V 6 bases short and J 5 bases short, with 16 bases between.

This chain joins TRBV6-1 and TRBJ2-2, with 9 bases fitting TRBD2. Germline CDR1 and CDR2: MNHNS and SASEGT. V dropped 6 bases and J dropped 7; count of bases not matched to a gene: 12. The CDR3 has 16 amino acids. In DNA, the CDR3 is TGTGCCAGCAGAGTTAGGACTAGCGATCGGGTCGGGGAGCTGTTTTTT. It encodes CASRVRTSDRVGELFF.